This T cell receptor beta chain appears in the sequencing data of a study of T cells of healthy individuals. Germline CDR1 is MDHEN and CDR2 is SYDVKM. The CDR3 runs 14 residues. V was trimmed by 8 bases and J by 0 bases, leaving 11 bases between them. TCRdb processed the 5' RACE reads anew with MiXCR; each CDR3 protein has one entry. Among about 41,000 distinct CDR3 sequences listed, 3.5% to 5.5% were seen once. This clonotype was seen ten or more times. This clonotype was sampled from a human donor in good health. This rearrangement joins TRBV28 to TRBJ1-5, with D possibly being TRBD1 (5 bases). CDR3 nucleotides: TGTGCCAGCCAGGGAACAACTAGCAATCAGCCCCAGCATTTT. It encodes CASQGTTSNQPQHF. The complete variable domain, with remaining parts taken from reference TRBV28 and TRBJ1-5, reads DVKVTQSSRYLVKRTGEKVFLECVQDMDHENMFWYRQDPGLGLRLIYFSYDVKMKEKGDIPEGYSVSREKKERFSLILESASTNQTSMYLCASQGTTSNQPQHFGDGTRLSIL.